The source of this T cell receptor beta chain is a study of blood T cell repertoires in COVID-19. Study details: T cells, B-cell-depleted T cells, or PBMCs provided the cDNA or gDNA that served as material.

Participants, about 18 to 90 years old, spanned about 26 US areas. Method: immunoSEQ multiplex PCR; TCRdb's copy keeps in-frame clones and lacks some. This table has 250,000 or so clones, more than 75% appearing once. Germline CDR1 reads SGHVS; CDR2 reads FQNEAQ. This CDR3 comprises 15 residues. The ends lost 6 bases at V and 3 bases at J; junction bases unmatched: 7. This sequence joins TRBV7-8 and TRBJ2-7, with 11 positions matching TRBD2. Sequencing was carried out using PBMCs or T cells enriched from blood (not recorded which). The sequence was collected from a woman between 50 and 59 years old who had recovered from COVID-19. This chain's CDR3 is CASSFGGTSGYEQYF. The DNA for the CDR3 is TGTGCCAGCAGTTTTGGGGGGACTAGCGGCTACGAGCAGTACTTC.